This entry is about one T cell receptor (beta chain). V trimming: 7 bases; J trimming: 4 bases; junction bases outside the gene matches: 1. The length of the CDR3 is 11 residues. Germline lookup yields CDR1 SQVTM and CDR2 ANQGSEA. Clones were read by immunoSEQ multiplex PCR, and TCRdb kept only the in-frame ones, dropping some. The profile covers 400,000 to 550,000 clones, with around 89% appearing a single time and roughly 4% taken by the ten largest. The data derive from a study of blood T cell repertoires in COVID-19. Sequencing used peripheral blood. The sequence was obtained from a woman in her twenties or thirties with acute or convalescent COVID-19. V usage is TRBV29-1 and J usage is TRBJ1-2, with TRBD1 matching over 9 bases. CDR3 loop: CSAGQGYGYTF. The CDR3 nucleotides read TGCAGCGCGGGACAGGGCTATGGCTACACCTTC. Full variable domain (rest looked up from reference TRBV29-1 and TRBJ1-2): SAVISQKPSRDICQRGTSLTIQCQVDSQVTMMFWYRQQPGQSLTLIATANQGSEATYESGFVIDKFPISRPNLTFSTLTVSNMSPEDSSIYLCSAGQGYGYTFGSGTRLTVV.